A single sample is the source of the 15 T cell receptor beta chains below, sequenced in a study of CXCR3-negative and CXCR3-positive naive CD8 T cells (dated by TCRdb to about 2019). These receptors have no known antigen. The sequencer listed for this sample is NextSeq 550. The Human TCR Profiling Kit (MiLaboratory) was used to prepare UMI-labeled 5' RACE TRB cDNA libraries. After TCRdb reprocessed the reads, each CDR3 protein sequence was kept as one row, without DNA. This sample's table lists around 95,000 distinct CDR3 sequences. The ten largest clones take up roughly 1.1% of the sample. The full study reports these points: TRB CDR3s from CXCR3-positive naive cells showed higher hydrophobicity (lower Kidera factor 4), lower energy, and higher strength and volume indices than CXCR3-negative naive cells.

Sequencing was performed on naive CXCR3+ CD8+ T cells from blood. The cell subset or site label of this sample denotes: CD45RO-CCR7+CD27+CD95- naive CD8+ T cells expressing CXCR3 (TNR3+). The receptors stem from a human donor in good health. Some clones in this sample may be carry-over from other donors' samples.

J is TRBJ2-1 and V is TRBV9; with no DNA, the TCRdb D assignment of TRBD2 cannot be verified. Germline assignment: CDR1 SGDLS and CDR2 YYNGEE. This CDR3 region has 18 residues. CDR3 amino acids: CASSVGSRRGVSYNEQFF.

The CDR3 loop is CASSPAGKWGYEQYF. The V and J genes are TRBV19 and TRBJ2-7; the TRBD2 assignment by TCRdb is unverifiable without DNA. CDR3 size: 15 residues. Germline-derived CDR1 and CDR2 are LNHDA and SQIVND (reference sequence).

The chain combines TRBV5-1 with TRBJ1-2. Per the germline V gene, CDR1 is SGHRS and CDR2 is YFSETQ. The CDR3 loop spans 15 amino acids. CDR3 protein: CASSSPPDGPHGYTF.

This chain joins TRBV20-1 and TRBJ2-7; as DNA is missing, the TRBD1 call by TCRdb cannot be tested. This CDR3 is 15 amino acids long. Germline V gene sequence: CDR1 DFQATT, CDR2 SNEGSKA (reference sequence). CDR3 sequence reads: CSTRDIQGAPYEQYF.

V and J are TRBV30 and TRBJ1-1; the TCRdb D gene call, TRBD1, has no DNA to confirm it. In germline, CDR1 is GTSNPN, CDR2 SVGIG (reference sequence). The CDR3 covers 13 residues. CDR3 in amino acids: CAWTWGVAGEAFF.

The rearrangement joins TRBV5-5 to TRBJ2-7; TCRdb lists TRBD1, though no DNA is available to test this call. The germline gives CDR1 SGHKS, CDR2 YYEKEE (reference sequence). The length of the CDR3 is 14 residues. CDR3 amino acids: CASSFQGSHYEQYF.

The J gene is TRBJ1-1, the V gene TRBV20-1; no DNA is available, so the TRBD1 call from TCRdb remains unchecked. The CDR3 runs to 14 residues. Germline CDR1 and CDR2: DFQATT and SNEGSKA (reference sequence). The CDR3: CSASPRGRGTEAFF.

The chain combines TRBV6-2 or TRBV6-3 with TRBJ1-5; TCRdb outputs TRBD1, but without DNA this stays unchecked. Germline-derived CDR1 and CDR2 are MNHEY and SVGEGT. The CDR3 is made up of 15 amino acids. CDR3 protein: CASSYSFEGQQPQHF.

The V call is TRBV7-2, the J call TRBJ2-5. The CDR3 totals 12 residues. The germline CDR1 and CDR2 sequences are SGHTA and FQGNSA. The CDR3 protein is CARSSILETQYF.

V usage is TRBV4-2 and J usage is TRBJ2-5; TCRdb's D call of TRBD2 is untestable without DNA. Germline V gene lookup returns CDR1 LGHNA and CDR2 YNFKEQ. The CDR3 is 16 residues long. CDR3 residues: CASSQEGASGGETQYF.

The V call is TRBV7-2, the J call TRBJ2-2. The CDR3 consists of 18 residues. The germline CDR1 and CDR2 sequences are SGHTA and FQGNSA. This CDR3 reads CASSLAPVLSVNTGELFF. Supplemented by reference TRBV7-2 and TRBJ2-2, the full variable domain reads GAGVSQSPSNKVTEKGKDVELRCDPISGHTALYWYRQSLGQGLEFLIYFQGNSAPDKSGLPSDRFSAERTGGSVSTLTIQRTQQEDSAVYLCASSLAPVLSVNTGELFFGEGSRLTVL.

This chain joins TRBV7-9 and TRBJ2-7. CDR1 SEHNR and CDR2 FQNEAQ come from the germline V gene (reference sequence). CDR3 length: 13 amino acids. The chain's CDR3 is CASGRSDHYEQYF.

The CDR3 spells CASSRLGSSYEQYF. The V gene is TRBV7-2, the J gene TRBJ2-7. The germline V gene encodes CDR1 SGHTA and CDR2 FQGNSA. The CDR3 loop spans 14 amino acids.

The rearrangement uses TRBV19 and TRBJ2-1; there is no DNA to check the TCRdb D call of TRBD2. The CDR3 has 15 residues. The germline V gene has CDR1 LNHDA and CDR2 SQIVND (reference sequence). The CDR3 sequence is CASSIRNGGPNEQFF.

The CDR3 sequence is CASSPPLAYTDTQYF. This chain joins TRBV5-4 and TRBJ2-3; the TRBD2 assignment by TCRdb is unverifiable without DNA. The germline V gene has CDR1 SGHNT and CDR2 YYREEE (reference sequence). The CDR3 totals 15 residues.